The 20 T cell receptor beta chains presented below share a single source sample, sequenced in a study of cytomegalovirus exposure and HLA in healthy donors. Primers for the PCR totalled 60 Vbeta and 13 Jbeta. Clones were sequenced by immunoSEQ multiplex PCR, and TCRdb holds only the in-frame ones, with some missing. The sample has some 40,000 clones, around half seen once. Sequenced sample: PBMCs. These receptors were obtained from a middle-aged woman in good health and CMV-seropositive.

The gene calls are TRBV6-5 and TRBJ2-1, with TRBD2 identical over 8 bases. Trimming removed 0 bases from V and 4 bases from J; junction bases left unmatched: 5. The CDR3 length is 16 residues. Looked up from germline, CDR1 is MNHEY and CDR2 is SVGAGI. The CDR3 here is CASSYSSAGEYNEQFF. CDR3 in DNA: TGTGCCAGCAGTTACTCGTCAGCGGGGGAGTACAATGAGCAGTTCTTC.

The chain employs TRBV6-6 and TRBJ1-3, with D possibly matching TRBD1 (5 bases). Germline V gene data show CDR1 as MNHNY and CDR2 as SVGAGI (reference sequence). This CDR3 has 14 amino acids. Trimming removed 7 bases at V and 2 bases at J, with 12 bases between. In nucleotides, the CDR3 is TGTGCCAGCATCCCCGGGGGGGCTGGAAACACCATATATTTT. Translated: CASIPGGAGNTIYF.

The chain has TRBV19 and TRBJ2-7, with 7 bases matching TRBD2. With 6 bases clipped from V and 1 base from J, the junction kept 6 bases outside the gene matches. The CDR3 sequence is 14 residues long. The germline CDR1 and CDR2 sequences are LNHDA and SQIVND (reference sequence). CDR3 nucleotide sequence: TGTGCCAGTAGCCCAGCGGGGTGGTCCTACGAGCAGTACTTC. This encodes CASSPAGWSYEQYF. The full variable domain, with the rest looked up from reference TRBV19 and TRBJ2-7, is DGGITQSPKYLFRKEGQNVTLSCEQNLNHDAMYWYRQDPGQGLRLIYYSQIVNDFQKGDIAEGYSVSREKKESFPLTVTSAQKNPTAFYLCASSPAGWSYEQYFGPGTRLTVT.

The gene calls are TRBV19 and TRBJ1-2, with a weak D call TRBD1 (6 bases). V shed 5 bases and J shed 6 bases, with 16 bases lying between them. Germline assignment: CDR1 LNHDA and CDR2 SQIVND (reference sequence). The CDR3 is 14 residues long. DNA for the CDR3: TGTGCCAGTAGTCTCCAACAGGGCCTCGATGGCTACACCTTC. Amino acids: CASSLQQGLDGYTF.

This clone has more than one count but fewer than ten. V usage is TRBV11-2 and J usage is TRBJ1-1; TRBD1 is a possible D gene (5 bases). Germline-derived CDR1 and CDR2 are SGHAT and FQNNGV. Trimming left V 2 bases short and J 6 bases short, with 19 bases between. The CDR3 length is 16 residues. The CDR3 here is CASSLSGSRTRAEAFF. The CDR3 DNA reads as TGTGCCAGCAGCTTAAGTGGGTCGAGGACCAGGGCTGAAGCTTTCTTT.

V gene TRBV1 combines with J gene TRBJ1-6; the table's D call, TRBD1, has no DNA check behind it. TRBV1 is classified as a pseudogene. The CDR3 spans 20 residues. DNA of the CDR3: TGCACCAGCAGCCCCCCCGGGACACTTTTCCCAAGCTCCTATAATTCACCCCTCCACTTT. Translation gives CTSSPPGTLFPSSYNSPLHF.

The genes are TRBV9 and TRBJ2-3; the match to TRBD2 covers 12 bases. Germline lookup yields CDR1 SGDLS and CDR2 YYNGEE. This CDR3 contains 18 residues. V trimming: 0 bases; J trimming: 1 base; junction bases outside the gene matches: 6. CDR3: CASSVAPSGGAGTDTQYF. DNA for the CDR3: TGTGCCAGCAGCGTAGCCCCTAGCGGGGGGGCCGGCACAGATACGCAGTATTTT.

In this sample, this clone turned up a few times. This sequence joins TRBV19 and TRBJ2-7, with 9 bases matching TRBD1. The CDR3 covers 15 residues. Germline values: CDR1 LNHDA, CDR2 SQIVND (reference sequence). V lost 2 bases, J lost 4 bases, and 6 bases stayed unmatched. The CDR3 DNA sequence: TGTGCCAGTAGTATACCGGGACAGGGAGTATACGAGCAGTACTTC. Protein product: CASSIPGQGVYEQYF.

J is TRBJ2-7 and V is TRBV5-6; D is unclear. The V end was cut by 1 base, the J end by 6 bases, with 5 bases between. The CDR3 covers 11 residues. The V gene's germline CDR1 is SGHDT and CDR2 YYEEEE. CDR3 bases: TGTGCCAGCAGCTTGATCCGCGAGCAGTACTTC. Encoded protein: CASSLIREQYF.

This clone was counted once. The chain employs TRBV5-6 and TRBJ2-5, with D tentatively TRBD1 (7 bases). The CDR3 loop spans 14 amino acids. V lost 4 bases to trimming and J lost 5 bases, with 15 bases between them. From germline, CDR1 is SGHDT and CDR2 YYEEEE. In DNA, the CDR3 is TGTGCCAGCAGCAACTCGACAGGGAGGGAGACCCAGTACTTC. As protein: CASSNSTGRETQYF.

The chain joins TRBV19 to TRBJ2-7, with 8 bases lining up with TRBD1. The CDR3 totals 12 residues. Germline CDR1 is LNHDA and CDR2 is SQIVND (reference sequence). V lost 5 bases, J lost 3 bases, and 0 bases stayed unmatched. The CDR3 DNA is TGTGCCAGTAGTGACAGGGGCTACGAGCAGTACTTC. Its protein product is CASSDRGYEQYF.

The chain has TRBV7-9 and TRBJ1-2, with D possibly matching TRBD1 (6 bases). CDR1 SEHNR and CDR2 FQNEAQ come from the germline V gene (reference sequence). Deletions cut 5 bases from V and 0 bases from J, with 10 bases between. CDR3 length equals 14 residues. The CDR3 bases are TGTGCCAGCAGCCCGGACAGCCCTAACTATGGCTACACCTTC. It codes for CASSPDSPNYGYTF.

This clone has a handful of counts. The chain employs TRBV7-2 and TRBJ2-7; a possible D gene is TRBD2 (6 bases). The V and J ends lost 2 bases and 2 bases respectively, with 10 bases between them. Germline V gives CDR1 SGHTA, CDR2 FQGNSA. This CDR3 has 14 amino acids. In DNA form, the CDR3 reads TGTGCCAGCAGCTTACAGGAGGGACCCTACGAGCAGTACTTC. Amino acid sequence: CASSLQEGPYEQYF.

This clone was seen a handful of times. The chain combines TRBV30 with TRBJ1-2; D may be TRBD1 (5 bases). Deletions cut 0 bases from V and 4 bases from J, with 9 bases between. Germline V gives CDR1 GTSNPN, CDR2 SVGIG (reference sequence). The length of the CDR3 is 13 residues. CDR3 loop: CAWSVRGGYGYTF. The CDR3 DNA reads TGTGCCTGGAGTGTACGGGGGGGCTATGGCTACACCTTC.

The gene calls are TRBV5-1 and TRBJ1-4; D might be TRBD1 (5 bases). Germline V gene lookup returns CDR1 SGHRS and CDR2 YFSETQ. V lost 4 bases and J 2 bases, leaving 9 bases between the germline ends. The CDR3 extends over 14 amino acids. The CDR3 region has the DNA TGCGCCAGCAGCCTGGACACGACTAATGAAAAACTGTTTTTT. It encodes CASSLDTTNEKLFF.

This chain links TRBV6-1 with TRBJ1-5; a possible D gene is TRBD1 (6 bases). V lost 8 bases, J lost 5 bases, and 13 bases lay in between. The CDR3 sequence is 13 residues long. Germline CDR1 MNHNS, CDR2 SASEGT. CDR3 DNA: TGTGCCAGCGGGACAACCTTCGATCAGCCCCAGCATTTT. Encoded protein: CASGTTFDQPQHF.

This clone was recorded only once. This rearrangement joins TRBV28 to TRBJ1-4; the D is unclear. Trimming shortened V by 7 bases and J by 3 bases, and 9 bases separated the two germline ends. Germline-derived CDR1 and CDR2 are MDHEN and SYDVKM. This CDR3 is 13 amino acids long. The CDR3 coding sequence is TGTGCCAGCACCGTAGTTGCTAATGAAAAACTGTTTTTT. Residues: CASTVVANEKLFF.

J is TRBJ2-3 and V is TRBV7-2; D gene ambiguous. Germline-derived CDR1 and CDR2 are SGHTA and FQGNSA. Trimming removed 1 base at V and 1 base at J, with 9 bases between. The CDR3 extends over 15 amino acids. CDR3 bases: TGTGCCAGCAGCTTAGTATCTGTCGGCACAGATACGCAGTATTTT. This sequence encodes CASSLVSVGTDTQYF.

This clone occurred a few times. The rearrangement joins TRBV10-3 to TRBJ2-3; TRBD1 matches at 7 bases. Germline V gene sequence: CDR1 ENHRY, CDR2 SYGVKD. Unmatched junction bases numbered 4, after V lost 7 bases and J lost 0 bases. There are 14 residues in the CDR3. CDR3 protein: CAIKGAYSTDTQYF. CDR3 nucleotides: TGTGCCATCAAGGGGGCCTATAGCACAGATACGCAGTATTTT.

This sequence joins TRBV6-5 and TRBJ2-7; 8 positions match TRBD2. The CDR3 contains 15 residues. CDR1 and CDR2 from the germline V gene are MNHEY and SVGAGI. Germline trimming cut 2 bases from V and 2 bases from J; bases unmatched to any gene: 5. The CDR3 sequence is CASSYEAGLAYEQYF. For the CDR3, the DNA is TGTGCCAGCAGTTACGAGGCGGGACTAGCCTACGAGCAGTACTTC.